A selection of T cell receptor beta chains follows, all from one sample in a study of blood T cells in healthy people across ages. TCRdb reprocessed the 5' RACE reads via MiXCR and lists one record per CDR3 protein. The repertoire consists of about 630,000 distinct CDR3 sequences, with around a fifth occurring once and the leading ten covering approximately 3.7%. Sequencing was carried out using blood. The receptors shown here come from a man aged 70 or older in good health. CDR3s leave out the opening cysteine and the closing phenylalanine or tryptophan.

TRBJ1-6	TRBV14	ASSPDRAPSDSPLH
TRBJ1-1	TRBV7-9	ASSRDQNTEAF
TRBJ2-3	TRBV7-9	ASSLLAGGGTDTQY
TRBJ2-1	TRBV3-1	ASSQGGPSYNEQF
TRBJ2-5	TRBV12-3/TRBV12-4	ASRPRGSQETQY
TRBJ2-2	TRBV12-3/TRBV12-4	ASAILSGSLTGELF
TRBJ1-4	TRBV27	ASSPTGGLGKLF
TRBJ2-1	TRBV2	ATQREVSNEQF
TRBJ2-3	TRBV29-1	SADRRGGTDTQY
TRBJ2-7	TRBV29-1	SVVLAGPSIFQY
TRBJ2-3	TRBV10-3	AISEAGPTDTQY
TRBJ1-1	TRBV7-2	ASSLDGAKNTEAF
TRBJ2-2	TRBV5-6	ASSLGLVLNTGELF
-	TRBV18	ASSHGQGTYEQY
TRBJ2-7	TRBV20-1	SARETSGTYEQY
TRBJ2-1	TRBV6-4	ASSVSGRSYNEQF
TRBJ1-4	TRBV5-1	ASSLLATNEKLF
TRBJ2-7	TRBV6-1	ASSETSPSDEQY
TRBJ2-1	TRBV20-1	SARVGVGEQF
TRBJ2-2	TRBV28	ASSSSGELF
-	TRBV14	ASSQLWRGYNEQF
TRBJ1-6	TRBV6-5	ASSYSIITGTGDNSPLH
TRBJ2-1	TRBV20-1	SASSSNGNEQF
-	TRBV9	ASSSGAGSYEQY
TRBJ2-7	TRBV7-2	ASRPFNGKNYEQY
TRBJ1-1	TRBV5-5	ASSPTRENTEAF
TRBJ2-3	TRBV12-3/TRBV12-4	ASILAGADTQY
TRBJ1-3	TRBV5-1	ASRPDGSSGNTIY